This TCR beta chain comes out of a study of technical replicates of blood from a handful of donors. This CDR3 comprises 12 residues. Trimming cost V 7 bases and J 4 bases; bases outside gene matches: 4. Per germline, CDR1 LNHNV and CDR2 YYDKDF (reference sequence). Generated by immunoSEQ multiplex PCR, the TCRdb table keeps only in-frame clones and is missing some. The table has about 73,000 clones, roughly 93% seen once; the top ten hold 0.25%. The chain links TRBV15 to TRBJ2-7; TRBD1 agrees at 7 bases. Source material: T cells isolated from PBMCs. This sequence was found in a human donor in good health. The CDR3 region has the DNA TGTGCCACCACTTCGGACAGGTACGAGCAGTACTTC. Encoded protein: CATTSDRYEQYF.